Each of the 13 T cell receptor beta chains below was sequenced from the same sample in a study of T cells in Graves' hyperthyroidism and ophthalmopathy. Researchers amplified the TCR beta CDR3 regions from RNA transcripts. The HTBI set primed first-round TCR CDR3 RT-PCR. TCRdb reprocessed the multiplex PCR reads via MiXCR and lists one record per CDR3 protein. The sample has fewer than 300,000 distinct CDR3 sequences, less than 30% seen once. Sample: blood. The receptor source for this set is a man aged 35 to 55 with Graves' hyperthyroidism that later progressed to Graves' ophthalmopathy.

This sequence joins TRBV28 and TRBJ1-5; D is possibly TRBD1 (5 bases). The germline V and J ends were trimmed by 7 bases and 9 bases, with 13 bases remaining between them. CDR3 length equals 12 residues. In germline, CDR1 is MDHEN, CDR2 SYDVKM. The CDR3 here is CASNTGGLPQHF. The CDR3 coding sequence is TGTGCCAGCAATACGGGGGGTCTGCCCCAGCATTTT.

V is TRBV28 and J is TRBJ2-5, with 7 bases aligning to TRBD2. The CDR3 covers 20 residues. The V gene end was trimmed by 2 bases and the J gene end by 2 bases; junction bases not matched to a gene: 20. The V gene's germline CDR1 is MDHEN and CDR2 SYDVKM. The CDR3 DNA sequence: TGTGCCAGCAGTTTACGAAGAACGGGGTTCAGACTAGCCGCACAAGAGACCCAGTACTTC. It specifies CASSLRRTGFRLAAQETQYF.

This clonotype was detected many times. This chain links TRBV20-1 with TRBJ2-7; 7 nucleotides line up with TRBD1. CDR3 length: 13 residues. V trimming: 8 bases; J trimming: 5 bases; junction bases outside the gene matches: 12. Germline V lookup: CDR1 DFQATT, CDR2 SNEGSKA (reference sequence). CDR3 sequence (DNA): TGCAGTTCAGAATTCGACAGGGAACACGAGCAGTACTTC. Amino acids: CSSEFDREHEQYF.

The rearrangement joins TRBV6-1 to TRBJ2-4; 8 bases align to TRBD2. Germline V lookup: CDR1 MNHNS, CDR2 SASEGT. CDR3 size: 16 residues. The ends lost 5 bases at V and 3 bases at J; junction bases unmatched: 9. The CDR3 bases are TGTGCCAGCAGTCTTGAGCGGGAGAGAGTCAAAAACATTCAGTACTTC. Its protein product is CASSLERERVKNIQYF.

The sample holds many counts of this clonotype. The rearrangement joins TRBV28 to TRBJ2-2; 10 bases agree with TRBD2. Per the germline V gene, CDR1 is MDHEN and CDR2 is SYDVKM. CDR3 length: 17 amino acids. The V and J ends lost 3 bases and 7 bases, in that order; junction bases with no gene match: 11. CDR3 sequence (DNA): TGTGCCAGCAGTTTCTCCGGATTATTAGCGGGAGGCGGGGAGCTGTTTTTT. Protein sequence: CASSFSGLLAGGGELFF.

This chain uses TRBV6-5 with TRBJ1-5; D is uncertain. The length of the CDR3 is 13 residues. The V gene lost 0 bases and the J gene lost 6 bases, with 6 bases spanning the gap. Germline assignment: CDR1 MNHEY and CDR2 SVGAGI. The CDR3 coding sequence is TGTGCCAGCAGTTACTCGATTTCTCAGCCCCAGCATTTT. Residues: CASSYSISQPQHF.

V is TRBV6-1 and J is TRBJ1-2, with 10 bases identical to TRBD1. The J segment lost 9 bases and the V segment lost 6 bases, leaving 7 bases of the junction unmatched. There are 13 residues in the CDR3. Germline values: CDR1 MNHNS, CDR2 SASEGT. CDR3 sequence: CASRTGTGDSYTF. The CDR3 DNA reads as TGTGCCAGCAGAACCGGGACAGGGGATAGCTACACCTTC.

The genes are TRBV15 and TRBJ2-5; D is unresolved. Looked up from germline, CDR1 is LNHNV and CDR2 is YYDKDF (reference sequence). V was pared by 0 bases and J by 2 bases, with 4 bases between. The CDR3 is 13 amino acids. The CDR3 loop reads CATSRERQETQYF. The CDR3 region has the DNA TGTGCCACCAGCAGAGAGCGGCAAGAGACCCAGTACTTC.

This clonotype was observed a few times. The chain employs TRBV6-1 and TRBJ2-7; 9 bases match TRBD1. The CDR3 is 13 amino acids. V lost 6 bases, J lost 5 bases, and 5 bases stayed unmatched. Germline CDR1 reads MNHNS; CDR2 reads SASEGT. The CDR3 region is CASSHRGPHEQYF. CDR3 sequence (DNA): TGTGCCAGCAGCCACAGGGGGCCCCACGAGCAGTACTTC.

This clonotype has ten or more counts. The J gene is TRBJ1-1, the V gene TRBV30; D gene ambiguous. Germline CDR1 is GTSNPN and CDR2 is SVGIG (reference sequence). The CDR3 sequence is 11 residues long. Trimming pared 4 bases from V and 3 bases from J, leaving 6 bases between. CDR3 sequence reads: CAWTVDTEAFF. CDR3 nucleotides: TGTGCCTGGACAGTTGACACTGAAGCTTTCTTT.

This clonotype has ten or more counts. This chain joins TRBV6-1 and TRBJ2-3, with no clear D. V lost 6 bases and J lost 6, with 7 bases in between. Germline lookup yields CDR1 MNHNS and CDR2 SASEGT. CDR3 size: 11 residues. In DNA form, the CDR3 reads TGTGCCAGCAGGGCCGGGGATACGCAGTATTTT. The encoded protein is CASRAGDTQYF.

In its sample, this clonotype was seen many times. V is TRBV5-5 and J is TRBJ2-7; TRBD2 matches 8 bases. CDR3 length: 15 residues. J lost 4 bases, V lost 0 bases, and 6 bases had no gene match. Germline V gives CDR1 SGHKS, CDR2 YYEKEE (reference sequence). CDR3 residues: CASSLVAGTGYEQYF. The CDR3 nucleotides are TGTGCCAGCAGCTTGGTAGCGGGAACTGGGTACGAGCAGTACTTC.

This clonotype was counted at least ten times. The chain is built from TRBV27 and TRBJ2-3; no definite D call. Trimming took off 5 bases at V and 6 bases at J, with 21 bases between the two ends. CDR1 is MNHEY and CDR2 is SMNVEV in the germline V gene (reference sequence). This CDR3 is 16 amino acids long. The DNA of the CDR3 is TGTGCCAGCAGTGGCACGACCGGGCTTTACACGGATACGCAGTATTTT. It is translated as CASSGTTGLYTDTQYF.